This T cell receptor beta chain was recovered during a study of T cells in Graves' hyperthyroidism and ophthalmopathy. Study-level findings and limits: Most clonotypes that expanded in the thyroid above 0.001 also showed up in blood. Through a model of 13 V-J features, ophthalmopathy was separated from stable hyperthyroidism. Ophthalmopathy, which appeared later, was predicted by the model a median roughly 6.5 months before onset.

Trimming took 4 bases from V and 2 from J; bases not matched to a gene: 3. The CDR3 length is 15 residues. Germline CDR1 and CDR2: KGHDR and SFDVKD. In its sample, this clonotype was seen many times. The antigen remains undetermined. RNA transcripts provided the source from which TCR beta CDR3 regions were amplified. Using the HTBI primer set, a first-round RT-PCR was run on the TCR CDR3. One entry per CDR3 protein results from TCRdb running MiXCR on the multiplex PCR reads. The sample includes about 700,000 distinct CDR3 sequences, nearly 45% seen only once; the top ten take less than 9.5%. Diagnoses were established using clinical symptoms, serum thyroxine and TRAb, thyroid ultrasound and orbital computed tomography.

The TCR sequence derives from an adult man with Graves' disease, either hyperthyroidism or ophthalmopathy (not recorded which). The sequenced material came from peripheral blood or thyroid tissue (not recorded which). This chain links TRBV24-1 with TRBJ1-2, with 10 bases that match TRBD1. CDR3 in DNA: TGTGCCACCAGTGACCCGGGACAGGGGAACTATGGCTACACCTTC. Translating gives CATSDPGQGNYGYTF.